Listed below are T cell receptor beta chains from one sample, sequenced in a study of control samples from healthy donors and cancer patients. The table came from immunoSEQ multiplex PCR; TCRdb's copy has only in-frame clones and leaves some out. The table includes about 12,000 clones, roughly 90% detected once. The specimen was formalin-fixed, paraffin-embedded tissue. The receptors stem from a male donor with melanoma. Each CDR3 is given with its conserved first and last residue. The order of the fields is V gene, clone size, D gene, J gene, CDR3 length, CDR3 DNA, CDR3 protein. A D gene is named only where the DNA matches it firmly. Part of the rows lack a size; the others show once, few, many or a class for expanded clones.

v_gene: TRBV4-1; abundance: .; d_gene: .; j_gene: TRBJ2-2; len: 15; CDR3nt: TGCGCCAGCAGCCAAGGGGTGCGGGTGACCGGGGAGCTGTTTTTT; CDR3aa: CASSQGVRVTGELFF
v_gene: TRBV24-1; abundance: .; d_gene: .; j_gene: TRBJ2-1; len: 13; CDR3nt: TGTGCCACCAGTGATTTGCTAGGGGTGGAGCAGTTCTTC; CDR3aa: CATSDLLGVEQFF
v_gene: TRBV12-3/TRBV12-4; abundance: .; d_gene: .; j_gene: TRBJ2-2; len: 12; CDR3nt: TGTGCCAGCAGCCTAGGTGCCGGGGAGCTGTTTTTT; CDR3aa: CASSLGAGELFF
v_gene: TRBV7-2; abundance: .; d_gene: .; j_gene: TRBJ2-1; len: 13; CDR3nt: TGTGCCAGCAGCTTAAGTCATGGCAATGAGCAGTTCTTC; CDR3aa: CASSLSHGNEQFF
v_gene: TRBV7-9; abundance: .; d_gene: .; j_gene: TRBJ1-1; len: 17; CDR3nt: TGTGCCAGCAGCTCATTGGGGGCGGGGGCTTGGGACACTGAAGCTTTCTTT; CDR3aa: CASSSLGAGAWDTEAFF
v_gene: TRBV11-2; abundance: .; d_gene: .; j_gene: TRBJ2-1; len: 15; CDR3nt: TGTGCCAGCAGCTTAGATATCGGGGATCAGAATGAGCAGTTCTTC; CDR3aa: CASSLDIGDQNEQFF
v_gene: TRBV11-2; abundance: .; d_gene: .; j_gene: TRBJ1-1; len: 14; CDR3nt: TGTGCCAGCAGCTTACAGGGTTTCCAGACTGAAGCTTTCTTT; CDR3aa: CASSLQGFQTEAFF
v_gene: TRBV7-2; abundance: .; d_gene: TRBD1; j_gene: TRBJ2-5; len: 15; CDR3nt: TGTGCCAGCAGAAAGCGGACAGGGGATAAAGAGACCCAGTACTTC; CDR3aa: CASRKRTGDKETQYF
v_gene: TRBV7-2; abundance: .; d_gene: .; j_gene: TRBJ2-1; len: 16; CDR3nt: TGTGCCAGCAGCTTCTTGGCGGAGACCCTCGACAATGAGCAGTTCTTC; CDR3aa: CASSFLAETLDNEQFF
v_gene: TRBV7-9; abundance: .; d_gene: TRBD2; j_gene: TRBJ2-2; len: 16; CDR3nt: TGTGCCAGCAGCCCAATGAGCGGGGGAAACACCGGGGAGCTGTTTTTT; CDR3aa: CASSPMSGGNTGELFF
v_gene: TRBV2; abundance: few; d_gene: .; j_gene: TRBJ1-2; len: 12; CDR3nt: TGTGCCAGCAGCGGCAACAACTATGGCTACACCTTC; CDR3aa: CASSGNNYGYTF
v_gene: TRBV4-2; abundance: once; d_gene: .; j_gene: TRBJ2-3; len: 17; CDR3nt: TGTGCCAGCAGCCAAGATCCCCTCCCCCCCAACACAGATACGCAGTATTTT; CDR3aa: CASSQDPLPPNTDTQYF
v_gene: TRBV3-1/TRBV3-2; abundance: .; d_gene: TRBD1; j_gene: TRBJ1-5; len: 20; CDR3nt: TGTGCCAGCAGCCAGGGGGGCGGGACAGGGGGCCGATATAGCAATCAGCCCCAGCATTTT; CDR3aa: CASSQGGGTGGRYSNQPQHF
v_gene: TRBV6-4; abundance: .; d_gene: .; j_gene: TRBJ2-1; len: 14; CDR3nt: TGTGCCAGCAGTGCAAGAGGGGGCTACAATGAGCAGTTCTTC; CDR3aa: CASSARGGYNEQFF
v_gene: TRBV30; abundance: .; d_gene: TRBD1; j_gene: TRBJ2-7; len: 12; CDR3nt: TGTGCATACACACAGGGGGCCTACGAGCAGTACTTC; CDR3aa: CAYTQGAYEQYF
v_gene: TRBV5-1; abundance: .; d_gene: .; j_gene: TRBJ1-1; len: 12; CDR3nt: TGCGCCACCCGAGGGGAGAACACTGAAGCTTTCTTT; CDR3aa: CATRGENTEAFF
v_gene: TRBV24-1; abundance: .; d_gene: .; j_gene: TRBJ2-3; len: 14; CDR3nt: TGTGCCACCAGTGATTTGTCGGGGGCAGATACGCAGTATTTT; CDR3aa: CATSDLSGADTQYF
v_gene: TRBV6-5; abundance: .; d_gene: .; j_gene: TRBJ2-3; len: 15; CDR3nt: TGTGCCAGCCTAAGGCGGGGATATGGGACAGATACGCAGTATTTT; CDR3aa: CASLRRGYGTDTQYF
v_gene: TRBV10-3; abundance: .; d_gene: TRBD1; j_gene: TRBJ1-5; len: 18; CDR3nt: TGTGCCATCAGTGAGTTCCTTGACAGGGACCCTCGCAATCAGCCCCAGCATTTT; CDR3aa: CAISEFLDRDPRNQPQHF
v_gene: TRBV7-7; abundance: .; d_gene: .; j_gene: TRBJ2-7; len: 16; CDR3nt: TGTGCTAGCAGCTTATCAACCGGAGCCCAGATCCACGAGCAGTACTTC; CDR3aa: CASSLSTGAQIHEQYF
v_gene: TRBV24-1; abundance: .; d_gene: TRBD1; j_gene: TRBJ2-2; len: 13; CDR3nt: TGTGCCACCAGACAGGGGGGCACCGGGGAGCTGTTTTTT; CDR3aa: CATRQGGTGELFF
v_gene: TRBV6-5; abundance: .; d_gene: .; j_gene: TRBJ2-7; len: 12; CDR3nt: TGTGCCAGCAGTACGCGTGGTGTCGAGCAGTACTTC; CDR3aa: CASSTRGVEQYF
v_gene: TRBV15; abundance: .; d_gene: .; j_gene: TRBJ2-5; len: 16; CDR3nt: TGTGCCACCAGCAGGGACCGCGCGGGTAATAAAGAGACCCAGTACTTC; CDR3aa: CATSRDRAGNKETQYF
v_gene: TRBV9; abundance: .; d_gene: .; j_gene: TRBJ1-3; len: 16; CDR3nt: TGTGCCAGCAGCCTAGGGGGACAAGTCTCTGGAAACACCATATATTTT; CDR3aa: CASSLGGQVSGNTIYF
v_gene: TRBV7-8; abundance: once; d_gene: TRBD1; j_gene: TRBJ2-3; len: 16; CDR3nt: TGTGCCAGCAGCTTAAGGACAGGGAGTGGCACAGATACGCAGTATTTT; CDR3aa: CASSLRTGSGTDTQYF
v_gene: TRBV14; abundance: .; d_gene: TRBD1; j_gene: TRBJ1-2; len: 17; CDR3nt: TGTGCCAGCAGCCAAGGGGTTGTACAGGGGTCATACTATGGCTACACCTTC; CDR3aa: CASSQGVVQGSYYGYTF
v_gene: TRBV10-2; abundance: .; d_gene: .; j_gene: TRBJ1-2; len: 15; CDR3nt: TGCGCCAGCAGTGAGTCTCCGGGATCTAACTATGGCTACACCTTC; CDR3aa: CASSESPGSNYGYTF
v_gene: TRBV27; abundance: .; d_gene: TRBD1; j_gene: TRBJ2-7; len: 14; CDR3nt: TGTGCCAGCAGTTTAGGGGGACAGGGGGCCGAGCAGTACTTC; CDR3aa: CASSLGGQGAEQYF
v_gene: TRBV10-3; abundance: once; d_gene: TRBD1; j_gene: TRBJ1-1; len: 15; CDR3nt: TGTGCCATCAGTGATCCCGGGACAGGGTCTACTGAAGCTTTCTTT; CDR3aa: CAISDPGTGSTEAFF
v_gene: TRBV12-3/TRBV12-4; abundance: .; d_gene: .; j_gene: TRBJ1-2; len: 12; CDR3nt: TGTGCCAGCAGTTTACCCCCCCATGGCTACACCTTC; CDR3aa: CASSLPPHGYTF
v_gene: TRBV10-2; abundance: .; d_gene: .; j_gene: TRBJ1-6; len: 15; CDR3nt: TGCGCCAGCAGTGCGAAGGGGATCAACTATTCACCCCTCCACTTT; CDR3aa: CASSAKGINYSPLHF
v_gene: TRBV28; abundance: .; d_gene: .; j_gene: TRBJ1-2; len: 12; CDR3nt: TGTGCCAGCAGTAATCAGCAATATGGCTACACCTTC; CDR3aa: CASSNQQYGYTF
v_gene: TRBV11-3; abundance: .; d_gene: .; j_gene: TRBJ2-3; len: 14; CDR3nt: TGTGCCAGCAGCCAAGGGCTAGCCCCCGATACGCAGTATTTT; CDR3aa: CASSQGLAPDTQYF
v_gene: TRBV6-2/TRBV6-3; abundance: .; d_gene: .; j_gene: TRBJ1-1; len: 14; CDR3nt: TGTGCCAGCAGTTCAGGAGGGCTGAACACTGAAGCTTTCTTT; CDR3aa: CASSSGGLNTEAFF
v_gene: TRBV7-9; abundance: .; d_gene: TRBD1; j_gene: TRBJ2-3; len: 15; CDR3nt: TGTGCCAGCAGCTCGGGACAGGGTGACACAGATACGCAGTATTTT; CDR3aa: CASSSGQGDTDTQYF
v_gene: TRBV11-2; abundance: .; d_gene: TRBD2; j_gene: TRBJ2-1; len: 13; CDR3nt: TGTGCCTGCCGGGAGGACAACTACAATGAGCAGTTCTTC; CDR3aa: CACREDNYNEQFF
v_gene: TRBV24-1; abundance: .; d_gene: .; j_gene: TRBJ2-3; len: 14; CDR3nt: TGTGCCACCAGTGATCCCTCAGGGGTAGATACGCAGTATTTT; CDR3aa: CATSDPSGVDTQYF
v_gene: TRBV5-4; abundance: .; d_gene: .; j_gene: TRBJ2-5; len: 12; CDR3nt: TGTGCCAGCACCAGAGGCCAAGAGACCCAGTACTTC; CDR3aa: CASTRGQETQYF
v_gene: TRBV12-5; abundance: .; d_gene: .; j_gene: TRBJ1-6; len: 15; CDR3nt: TGTGCTAGTGGTTTGGACAAGTCCTATAATTCACCCCTCCACTTT; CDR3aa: CASGLDKSYNSPLHF
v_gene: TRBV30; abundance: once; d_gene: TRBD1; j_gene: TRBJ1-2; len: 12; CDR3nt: TGTGCCTGGAACAGGGGATCATATGGCTACACCTTC; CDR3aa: CAWNRGSYGYTF
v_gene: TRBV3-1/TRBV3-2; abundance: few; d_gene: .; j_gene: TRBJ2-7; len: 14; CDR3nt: TGTGCCAGCAGCGGAAGACAGCACTCCTACGAGCAGTACTTC; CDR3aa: CASSGRQHSYEQYF
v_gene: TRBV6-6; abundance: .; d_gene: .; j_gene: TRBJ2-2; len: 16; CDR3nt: TGTGCCAGCAGTTCCCCATGGACGGCGAACACCGGGGAGCTGTTTTTT; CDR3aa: CASSSPWTANTGELFF
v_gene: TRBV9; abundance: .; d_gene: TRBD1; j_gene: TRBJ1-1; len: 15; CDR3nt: TGTGCCAGCAGCCTTACAGGGGGCGCGGGCACTGAAGCTTTCTTT; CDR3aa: CASSLTGGAGTEAFF
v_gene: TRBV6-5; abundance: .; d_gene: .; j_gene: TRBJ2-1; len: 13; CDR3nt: TGTGCCAGCAAGGGCCAATCCTACAATGAGCAGTTCTTC; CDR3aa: CASKGQSYNEQFF
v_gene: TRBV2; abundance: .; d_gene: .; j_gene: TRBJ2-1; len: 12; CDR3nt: TGTGCCAGCCCGGGACTCAGTAATGAGCAGTTCTTC; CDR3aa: CASPGLSNEQFF
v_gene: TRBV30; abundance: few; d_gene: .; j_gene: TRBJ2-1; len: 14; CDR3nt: TGTGCCTGGAGCCGGGGGAAATCCTACAATGAGCAGTTCTTC; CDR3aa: CAWSRGKSYNEQFF
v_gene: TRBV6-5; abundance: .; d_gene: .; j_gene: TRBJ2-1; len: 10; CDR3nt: TGTGCCAGCAACTACAATGAGCAGTTCTTC; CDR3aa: CASNYNEQFF
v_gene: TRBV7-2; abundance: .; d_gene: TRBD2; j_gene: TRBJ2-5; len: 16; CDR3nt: TGTGCCAGCAGCTTAGGTAGGTGGACTAGCGGAGAGACCCAGTACTTC; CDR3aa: CASSLGRWTSGETQYF
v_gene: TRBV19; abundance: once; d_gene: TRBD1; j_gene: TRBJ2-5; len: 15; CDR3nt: TGTGCCAGTACCTTATCGGGACAGGGTCAAGAGACCCAGTACTTC; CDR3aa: CASTLSGQGQETQYF
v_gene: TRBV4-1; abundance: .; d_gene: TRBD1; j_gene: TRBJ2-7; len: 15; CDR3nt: TGCGCCAGCAGCCAACAAGACAGGGCCCCCTACGAGCAGTACTTC; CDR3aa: CASSQQDRAPYEQYF
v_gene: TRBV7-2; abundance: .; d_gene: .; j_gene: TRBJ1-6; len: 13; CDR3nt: TGTGCCAGCAGCTTTAGGGATAATTCACCCCTCCACTTT; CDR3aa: CASSFRDNSPLHF
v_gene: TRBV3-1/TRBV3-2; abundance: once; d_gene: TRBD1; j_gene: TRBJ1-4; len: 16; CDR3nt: TGTGCCAGCAGCCAGGGACAGCTGGGCCTACTTGAAAAACTGTTTTTT; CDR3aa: CASSQGQLGLLEKLFF